Listed below are T cell receptor beta chains from one sample, sequenced in a study of beta chain features in type 1 diabetes. The method was immunoSEQ multiplex PCR; TCRdb's version includes in-frame clones alone and lacks a portion of them. This sample yields 350,000 to 450,000 clones, of which 10% to 15% are seen a single time; around 0.0099% belongs to the top ten. What was sequenced was naive CD4+ T cells from blood. The source is a woman between 18 and 29 years old with type 1 diabetes. CDR3s include the opening cysteine and the closing phenylalanine or tryptophan.

14	TRBV27	CASSLEREYNEQFF
18	TRBV30	CAWSPGQGKTSGANVLTF
13	TRBV5-1	CASSWGTAGELFF
13	TRBV7-9	CASSFGSRNEQFF
12	TRBV10-3	CATSGTEYEQYF
15	TRBV4-1	CASSHTGTSNTEAFF
15	TRBV5-1	CASKLTVGHDYGYTF
12	TRBV6-5	CATGTVYYEQYF
15	TRBV15	CATSTQRLNNQPQHF
15	TRBV7-9	CASSETSGRDNEQFF
12	TRBV7-2	CASSFYAGEQYF
19	TRBV28	CASSPGLAGGLGLYNEQFF
15	TRBV7-2	CASSLEGLAPSEQYF
18	TRBV15	CATSRVTTRLAGVYEQYF
14	TRBV12-5	CATATGLNTGELFF
15	TRBV4-1	CASSPQASGQETQYF
16	TRBV9	CASSVVQLALRDEQFF
14	TRBV9	CASSPLGGGVEQFF
17	TRBV28	CASSFIRLADNTGELFF
14	TRBV2	CASSAGYRAQPQHF
16	TRBV11-2	CASQTVRGKNTGELFF
11	TRBV6-5	CASSQGDEQYF
16	TRBV9	CASSVGGGGGYNEQFF
16	TRBV7-2	CASSSIWGGVSDTQYF
14	TRBV7-2	CASSSPRGRDEQFF
15	TRBV28	CASTHAGTGVSTRYF
15	TRBV18	CASSPGTGGVYEQYF
20	TRBV11-2	CASSLELPRERGRLYNEQFF
15	TRBV7-3	CASAKTLGLGTEAFF
17	TRBV4-3	CASSGGAGLAGTGELFF
13	TRBV29-1	CSVGWGENTEAFF
15	TRBV4-1	CASRLGQGSSYEQYF
16	TRBV28	CASSLWASGRGETQYF
14	TRBV5-4	CASSNRYSNYGYTF
12	TRBV9	CASSVGGVEQFF
15	TRBV6-5	CASSIQGARLDEQFF
15	TRBV7-2	CASSLAYVARETQYF
14	TRBV4-2	CASSQDGPTGTQYF
12	TRBV5-1	CASSLESSPLHF
13	TRBV29-1	CSVVPGGNTEAFF
14	TRBV11-2	CASSLHGGVEPQHF
15	TRBV7-2	CASSLTRPGPDTQYF